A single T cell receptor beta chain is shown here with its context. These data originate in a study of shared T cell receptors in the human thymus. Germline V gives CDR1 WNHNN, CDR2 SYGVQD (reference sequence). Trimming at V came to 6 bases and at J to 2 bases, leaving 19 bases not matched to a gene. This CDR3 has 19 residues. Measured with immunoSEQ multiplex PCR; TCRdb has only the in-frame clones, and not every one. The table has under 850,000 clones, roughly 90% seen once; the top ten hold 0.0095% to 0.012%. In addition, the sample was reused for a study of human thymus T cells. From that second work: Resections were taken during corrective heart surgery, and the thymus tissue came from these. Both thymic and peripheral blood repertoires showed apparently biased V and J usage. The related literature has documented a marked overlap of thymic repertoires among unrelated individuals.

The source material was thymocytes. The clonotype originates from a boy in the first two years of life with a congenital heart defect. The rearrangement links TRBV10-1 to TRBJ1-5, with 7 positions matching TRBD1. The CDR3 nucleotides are TGCGCCAGCAGCCCAAATAGGGGGCGAGTAGTATGGGGCAATCAGCCCCAGCATTTT. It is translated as CASSPNRGRVVWGNQPQHF.